The next 32 T cell receptor beta chains were all read from a single sample in a study of CD8+CD57+ T cells in acquired aplastic anemia. Genomic DNA was employed as the template in profiling TCR beta VDJ and CDR3. TCRdb recomputed calls from the reads with MiXCR, one row per CDR3 protein. The table lists 200,000 to 300,000 distinct CDR3 sequences, approximately 82% of them singletons. Those patients picked for sequencing had displayed CD8+CD57+ cell expansion on flow cytometry. Input material: sorted CD4+, CD8+, or CD8+CD57+ T cells (not recorded which) from PBMCs. The source is a human donor with aplastic anemia.

Notes on this clonotype: One end of the junction does not line up with germline, which may come from a read error. The rearrangement links TRBV2 to TRBJ1-1; D perhaps matches TRBD1 (5 bases). Per germline, CDR1 SNHLY and CDR2 FYNNEI. The length of the CDR3 is 14 residues. In DNA, the CDR3 is TGTGCCAGCGGGGACTGGGGCGAAGAGGGGCAGTATTTTTTT. Amino acid sequence: CASGDWGEEGQYFF.

CDR3 sequence reads: CAIATGGGDPSSGYTF. In DNA form, the CDR3 reads TGTGCCATCGCGACAGGGGGTGGAGACCCTAGTAGTGGCTACACCTTC. The gene calls are TRBV10-3 and TRBJ1-2; 9 bases fit TRBD1. CDR3 length: 16 residues. With V trimmed by 8 bases and J by 7 bases, 17 bases remained unmatched. CDR1 ENHRY and CDR2 SYGVKD come from the germline V gene.

The chain joins TRBV11-3 to TRBJ2-7; 7 nucleotides align to TRBD1. V trimming: 0 bases; J trimming: 1 base; junction bases outside the gene matches: 12. Germline V gene data show CDR1 as SGHNT and CDR2 as YENEEA. The CDR3 loop spans 18 amino acids. The CDR3, as DNA: TGTGCCAGCAGCTTAGATCCAAAAGGGACAGCCCTTTCCTACGAGCAGTACGTC. Protein sequence: CASSLDPKGTALSYEQYV.

This clonotype was detected ten times or more. This chain uses TRBV5-6 with TRBJ2-3; 7 nucleotides match TRBD2. CDR3 length equals 13 residues. Trimming cost V 0 bases and J 5 bases; bases outside gene matches: 0. In germline, CDR1 is SGHDT, CDR2 YYEEEE. CDR3 in DNA: TGTGCCAGCAGCTTGGGGGAGGGAGATACGCAGTATTTT. Translation: CASSLGEGDTQYF.

V usage is TRBV28 and J usage is TRBJ1-4; D ambiguous. Per the germline V gene, CDR1 is MDHEN and CDR2 is SYDVKM. This CDR3 region has 15 residues. Trimming left V 4 bases short and J 6 bases short, with 15 bases between. CDR3 sequence reads: CASSSHRVPHEKLFF. Written as DNA, the CDR3 is TGTGCCAGCAGTTCACACCGGGTCCCGCATGAAAAACTGTTTTTT.

The gene calls are TRBV7-8 and TRBJ2-1; D is ambiguous. The CDR3 is 16 residues long. Deletions cut 3 bases from V and 13 bases from J, with 25 bases between. Per the germline V gene, CDR1 is SGHVS and CDR2 is FQNEAQ. CDR3 amino acids: CASSFQRGPGTQYQFF. The CDR3, as DNA: TGTGCCAGCAGCTTTCAAAGAGGTCCCGGTACGCAGTATCAGTTCTTC. The full variable domain, with the rest looked up from reference TRBV7-8 and TRBJ2-1, is GAGVSQSPRYKVAKRGQDVALRCDPISGHVSLFWYQQALGQGPEFLTYFQNEAQLDKSGLPSDRFFAERPEGSVSTLKIQRTQQEDSAVYLCASSFQRGPGTQYQFFGPGTRLTVL.

The CDR3 is CASSQGVSGTYEQYF. The DNA for the CDR3 is TGTGCCAGCAGCCAAGGTGTTAGCGGAACCTACGAGCAGTACTTC. The chain combines TRBV4-2 with TRBJ2-7; tentatively, D is TRBD2 (6 bases). Germline-derived CDR1 and CDR2 are LGHNA and YNFKEQ. V lost 1 base and J 2 bases, leaving 12 bases between the germline ends. The CDR3 is made up of 15 amino acids.

As to this clonotype: One junction end disagrees with the germline gene, perhaps due to a read error. The chain links TRBV5-1 to TRBJ2-7, with D perhaps matching TRBD1 (5 bases). CDR1 is SGHRS and CDR2 is YFSETQ in the germline V gene. CDR3 length equals 11 residues. The CDR3 sequence is CATTKGSEKYF. In DNA, the CDR3 is TGTGCCACCACCAAGGGGTCCGAGAAGTACTTC. The entire variable domain, with the rest obtained from reference TRBV5-1 and TRBJ2-7, is as follows: KAGVTQTPRYLIKTRGQQVTLSCSPISGHRSVSWYQQTPGQGLQFLFEYFSETQRNKGNFPGRFSGRQFSNSRSEMNVSTLELGDSALYLCATTKGSEKYFGPGTRLTVT.

This chain connects TRBV6-5 to TRBJ2-1; no clear D gene. The germline CDR1 and CDR2 sequences are MNHEY and SVGAGI. This CDR3 comprises 11 residues. V was trimmed by 10 bases and J by 13 bases, leaving 17 bases between them. The CDR3: CATTSGQDQFF. In DNA form, the CDR3 reads TGTGCCACCACCTCCGGGCAAGACCAGTTCTTC.

This clonotype is a singleton in its sample. At one boundary the junction diverges from the germline segment, which might be a read error. Here the CDR3 DNA reads TGTGCCAGCAGCGCCGGGTCAGGCGATCAAGATACCCAGTATTTT. Translated, it gives CASSAGSGDQDTQYF. The chain links TRBV7-9 to TRBJ2-3; D is unclear. CDR1 is SEHNR and CDR2 is FQNEAQ in the germline V gene (reference sequence). The CDR3 covers 15 residues.

The chain recombines TRBV11-2 with TRBJ1-2; D gene uncertain. The CDR3 totals 15 residues. Trimming pared 4 bases from V and 3 bases from J, leaving 15 bases between. The germline V gene encodes CDR1 SGHAT and CDR2 FQNNGV. The CDR3 nucleotides read TGTGCCAGCAGCTCTTTTCGGGTGGCCGACTATGGCTACACCTTC. It is translated as CASSSFRVADYGYTF.

The sample holds a few counts of this clonotype. The chain recombines TRBV7-2 with TRBJ1-2; D is uncertain. CDR3 length: 16 amino acids. The V end lost 3 bases, the J end lost 11 bases, and 25 bases lay between the germline ends. Looked up from germline, CDR1 is SGHTA and CDR2 is FQGNSA. The CDR3 spells CASSLASGSGDTQYTF. The DNA for the CDR3 is TGTGCCAGCAGCTTGGCTAGCGGGAGCGGAGATACGCAGTACACCTTC.

V usage is TRBV7-9 and J usage is TRBJ2-5, with D tentatively TRBD1 or TRBD2 (6 bases each). Trimming pared 2 bases from V and 12 bases from J, leaving 22 bases between. The CDR3 consists of 15 residues. CDR1 and CDR2 from the germline V gene are SEHNR and FQNEAQ (reference sequence). CDR3 loop: CASSLQRGGQENEYF. Written as DNA, the CDR3 is TGTGCCAGCAGCTTACAGAGAGGGGGGCAGGAGAATGAGTACTTC.

The genes are TRBV7-8 and TRBJ2-7, with D unresolved. Per the germline V gene, CDR1 is SGHVS and CDR2 is FQNEAQ. Trimming took 9 bases from V and 5 from J, leaving 5 bases between them. The CDR3 contains 9 residues. For the CDR3, the DNA is TGTGCCAGGTATGACGAGCAGTACTTC. It translates to CARYDEQYF.

Concerning this clonotype itself: At one end the junction does not follow the germline gene, possibly because of a read error. The V and J genes are TRBV7-2 and TRBJ1-1, with TRBD1 as a possible D gene (5 bases). The CDR3 has 15 residues. Per germline, CDR1 SGHTA and CDR2 FQGNSA. In nucleotides, the CDR3 is TGTGCCAGCAGCTTAGAGGGAGGAGGGGATACGGAAGATTTCTTT. The encoded protein is CASSLEGGGDTEDFF.

The genes are TRBV20-1 and TRBJ2-5; possibly TRBD1 for D (5 bases). Trimming took off 0 bases at V and 5 bases at J, with 16 bases between the two ends. Per germline, CDR1 DFQATT and CDR2 SNEGSKA (reference sequence). CDR3 size: 15 residues. The DNA of the CDR3 is TGCAGTGCTAGAGATTGGTTAAGGGGATTTGAGACCCAGTACTTC. Translation: CSARDWLRGFETQYF.

This clonotype was detected once. The junction does not match germline at one end; this may be a read error. The chain uses TRBV7-6 and TRBJ2-3; a weak D match, TRBD1 (6 bases). Germline CDR1 and CDR2: SGHVS and FNYEAQ. CDR3 length: 15 amino acids. The CDR3 coding sequence is TGTGCCAGCAGTTTAGGCAGGGGCAATTCACCCCCCCACTATTTT. Translated: CASSLGRGNSPPHYF.

About this clonotype itself: The CDR3 carries no conserved terminal phenylalanine or tryptophan, so it likely arises from a read error. This chain connects TRBV2 to TRBJ2-4, with D perhaps matching TRBD1 or TRBD2 (5 bases each). Germline-derived CDR1 and CDR2 are SNHLY and FYNNEI. The CDR3 totals 13 residues. V lost 8 bases and J lost 13, with 21 bases in between. The CDR3, as DNA: TGTGCCAGCGGGGACGGTGGGACCAATACGCAGTACGTC. This encodes CASGDGGTNTQYV.

With regard to this clonotype: Because it lacks the conserved phenylalanine or tryptophan at the end, this CDR3 is likely a read error. Because the CDR3's place on the DNA is in doubt, the DNA is left out and the CDR3 is given as listed by TCRdb. The chain employs TRBV7-9 and TRBJ2-3; TRBD2, the D gene given by the table, was not confirmed from the DNA. In germline, CDR1 is SEHNR, CDR2 FQNEAQ (reference sequence). The CDR3 numbers 13 amino acids, ends counted. CDR3 sequence: CASSAGPGLYKYG.

V is TRBV7-9 and J is TRBJ2-2, with unresolved D. Germline V gene data show CDR1 as SEHNR and CDR2 as FQNEAQ (reference sequence). Trimming left V 5 bases short and J 8 bases short, with 18 bases between. This CDR3 region has 15 residues. The CDR3 protein is CASSLERLARGELFF. The DNA of the CDR3 is TGTGCCAGCAGCCTAGAACGATTGGCCCGGGGGGAGCTGTTTTTT.

This clonotype was recorded only once. A junction end diverges from the germline sequence, so it may reflect a read error. The CDR3, as DNA: TGTGCCAGCAGTTTTGTAGGAATTGATGAGCACTTCTTC. Translating gives CASSFVGIDEHFF. The chain combines TRBV2 with TRBJ2-1; D unresolved. Germline V gene lookup returns CDR1 SNHLY and CDR2 FYNNEI. There are 13 residues in the CDR3.

Details on this clonotype: It is likely a read error, because the conserved phenylalanine at the end of the CDR3 is missing. It is unclear where the CDR3 begins or ends on the DNA, so no DNA is shown, and the CDR3 is as TCRdb lists it. The CDR3: CASSFERDGTQLS. The chain uses TRBV7-2 and TRBJ2-3. Germline V gene lookup returns CDR1 SGHTA and CDR2 FQGNSA. The CDR3 has 13 residues if both end residues are counted.

The chain uses TRBV9 and TRBJ2-5; 14 nucleotides match TRBD2. Germline V gene lookup returns CDR1 SGDLS and CDR2 YYNGEE. V was clipped by 7 bases and J by 5 bases; unmatched bases: 13. The CDR3 runs to 17 residues. CDR3 coding DNA: TGTGCCAGCGGCGATGCTATGACTAGCGGGAGGGATGAGACCCAGTACTTC. It codes for CASGDAMTSGRDETQYF.

Worth noting for this clonotype: The CDR3 does not end in the conserved phenylalanine or tryptophan, so this is likely a read error. The limits of the CDR3 on the DNA are not certain, so only TCRdb's listed CDR3 is given. The chain couples TRBV7-7 to TRBJ1-5; the D call of TRBD1 is as the table states it, not checked on the DNA. The germline V gene has CDR1 SSHAT and CDR2 FNYEAQ (reference sequence). The CDR3 has 12 residues if both end residues are counted. CDR3 sequence: CASSTPNGQQQL.

This clonotype was seen only once. The gene calls are TRBV7-2 and TRBJ1-2; no clear D gene. Per germline, CDR1 SGHTA and CDR2 FQGNSA. With 0 bases removed from V and 11 bases from J, the gap between germline ends came to 22 bases. The CDR3 has 16 residues. CDR3 loop: CASSLAGGADTHDYTF. In DNA form, the CDR3 reads TGTGCCAGCAGCTTAGCGGGAGGCGCCGATACGCATGATTACACCTTC.

The chain uses TRBV5-1 and TRBJ1-1; no reliable D call. V lost 8 bases, J lost 10 bases, and 21 bases lay in between. This CDR3 comprises 13 residues. Germline loops: CDR1 SGHRS, CDR2 YFSETQ. CDR3 DNA: TGCGCCAGTCCCAGGACGGGCCGGCCGAGAGCTTTCTTT. Its translation is CASPRTGRPRAFF.

Regarding this clonotype: A junction boundary mismatches the germline segment, possibly from a read error. The chain is built from TRBV29-1 and TRBJ2-1; D might be TRBD1 (6 bases). The CDR3 contains 14 residues. Germline CDR1 reads SQVTM; CDR2 reads ANQGSEA. CDR3 sequence (DNA): TGCAGCGTGGAAGGACAGAAGGGCCGCAATGAGCAGTTCTTC. Translation: CSVEGQKGRNEQFF.

In the case of this clonotype: One end of the junction is discordant with germline, which a read error may explain. The chain uses TRBV7-8 and TRBJ2-1; either TRBD1 or TRBD2 may fit D (6 bases each). CDR1 and CDR2 from the germline V gene are SGHVS and FQNEAQ. CDR3 size: 13 residues. The CDR3 spells CASSFGGLNTEYF. The CDR3 DNA sequence: TGTGCCAGCAGCTTTGGGGGGCTCAATACGGAGTACTTC.

The chain employs TRBV7-2 and TRBJ2-7, with a weak D call TRBD2 (6 bases). Germline V gene sequence: CDR1 SGHTA, CDR2 FQGNSA. CDR3 length: 10 amino acids. CDR3 bases: TGTGCCAGCAGCTTAGCGGGGGGTCCCGTT. This sequence encodes CASSLAGGPV.

To note about this clonotype: The conserved closing phenylalanine or tryptophan is absent in this CDR3, likely reflecting a read error. No DNA is shown, since the ends of the CDR3 on it are uncertain; the CDR3 is the one TCRdb lists. V is TRBV2 and J is TRBJ2-1; the D call of TRBD1 is as the table states it, not checked on the DNA. Per the germline V gene, CDR1 is SNHLY and CDR2 is FYNNEI. The CDR3 is made up of 16 amino acids, end residues included. CDR3 in amino acids: CASGDGGTDTQYFRLV.

The genes are TRBV5-5 and TRBJ1-1; possibly TRBD1 for D (5 bases). This CDR3 spans 18 amino acids. Germline V gene lookup returns CDR1 SGHKS and CDR2 YYEKEE (reference sequence). V was trimmed by 4 bases and J by 5 bases, leaving 27 bases between them. CDR3: CASSRDVWHTVSRTEAFF. The CDR3 DNA is TGTGCCAGCAGCAGGGACGTATGGCACACAGTTTCGAGGACTGAAGCTTTCTTT.

About this clonotype: One end of the junction fails to match germline, which may point to a read error. This chain uses TRBV9 with TRBJ1-1, with TRBD1 as a possible D gene (5 bases). Germline CDR1 SGDLS, CDR2 YYNGEE. CDR3 length: 15 residues. The CDR3 sequence: CASSVDGAYEPYSFF. The CDR3 coding sequence is TGTGCCAGCAGCGTAGATGGGGCCTACGAGCCGTACTCTTTCTTC.